Following are 16 T cell receptor beta chains from one sample sequenced in a study of blood T cells in healthy people across ages (dated by TCRdb to the mid-2010s). The protocol used for the library was 5' RACE. TCRdb names Illumina HiSeq 2500 as the instrument used. The second PCR ran for roughly 7 to 11 cycles and used a J-beta primer mix along with a sample-barcoded 5' primer. TCRdb cleaned the public reads at Q25 with fastp, built clones with MiXCR and kept in-frame beta chains. Every entry covers one CDR3 protein and lists the most common genes and DNA from its rows. Recorded for this sample are around 800,000 distinct CDR3 sequences; around a quarter of them occurred a single time. The ten most abundant clones make up about 3% of the sample. This sample was shared with a second study, whose subject was T cells of mothers and their children.

What was sequenced was blood. These receptors all stem from a boy younger than 18 in good health.

This clonotype has just a few counts. CDR3 nucleotides: TGTGCCAGCAGCCCGAAGGGGCCCTACGAGCAGTACTTC. As protein: CASSPKGPYEQYF. V and J are TRBV7-9 and TRBJ2-7; tentatively, D is TRBD1 (5 bases). The germline V gene has CDR1 SEHNR and CDR2 FQNEAQ (reference sequence). CDR3 length: 13 amino acids. The V and J ends lost 5 bases and 2 bases respectively, with 10 bases between them.

This clonotype was picked up a small number of times. The J gene is TRBJ2-5, the V gene TRBV5-5, with TRBD1 matching 8 bases. Germline CDR1 is SGHKS and CDR2 is YYEKEE (reference sequence). The ends lost 4 bases at V and 5 bases at J; junction bases unmatched: 10. CDR3 size: 15 residues. The CDR3 loop reads CASSHLQGGRETQYF. For the CDR3, the DNA is TGTGCCAGCAGCCACCTACAGGGGGGCAGGGAGACCCAGTACTTC.

This chain connects TRBV7-2 to TRBJ2-5, with D unclear. The CDR3 sequence is 15 residues long. Germline-derived CDR1 and CDR2 are SGHTA and FQGNSA. The V end was cut by 5 bases, the J end by 4 bases, with 17 bases between. The CDR3 nucleotides are TGTGCCAGCAGCCTCAGACACGCTCCTCGAGAGACCCAGTACTTC. Amino acids: CASSLRHAPRETQYF.

Ten or more counts support this clonotype. At one end the junction does not follow the germline gene, possibly because of a read error. The chain joins TRBV5-1 to TRBJ2-1; possibly TRBD1 for D (6 bases). Germline values: CDR1 SGHRS, CDR2 YFSETQ. CDR3 length: 15 residues. The CDR3, as DNA: TGTGCCAGCAGCTTGGGGGCGGGCTCCTACAATGAGCAGTTCTTC. The encoded protein is CASSLGAGSYNEQFF.

There are a few counts of this clonotype. The chain recombines TRBV12-5 with TRBJ1-6; 10 bases align to TRBD1. The CDR3 length is 18 residues. Trimming took 3 bases from V and 7 from J; bases not matched to a gene: 12. Looked up from germline, CDR1 is LGHNT and CDR2 is FRNRAP. CDR3 loop: CASGFHLRVGQGNSPLHF. The CDR3 nucleotides read TGTGCTAGTGGTTTCCACCTAAGGGTGGGACAGGGGAATTCACCCCTCCACTTT.

This clonotype was found a few times. V and J are TRBV20-1 and TRBJ2-1, with a weak D call TRBD2 (6 bases). The germline CDR1 and CDR2 sequences are DFQATT and SNEGSKA (reference sequence). This CDR3 has 12 residues. CDR3 bases: TGCACTGCGGCGGGGCTGGACAATGAGCAGTTCTTC. As protein: CTAAGLDNEQFF.

To note about this clonotype: This likely comes from a read error, as the CDR3 has no conserved phenylalanine or tryptophan at its end. The chain has TRBV7-9 and TRBJ2-7; D is unclear. CDR3 length equals 15 residues. CDR1 is SEHNR, CDR2 FQNEAQ, per germline (reference sequence). Trimming left V 3 bases short and J 5 bases short, with 17 bases between. In DNA, the CDR3 is TGTGCCAGCAGCTTGCCGAGCAAGTCTTCCCACGAGCAGTACCTC. It codes for CASSLPSKSSHEQYL.

V is TRBV5-1 and J is TRBJ1-4; D possibly corresponds to TRBD1 (5 bases). The germline V and J ends were trimmed by 1 base and 4 bases, with 14 bases remaining between them. This CDR3 spans 16 amino acids. The V gene's germline CDR1 is SGHRS and CDR2 YFSETQ. As DNA, the CDR3 is TGCGCCAGCAGCTTGAATGCCGGGGGGATTAATGAAAAACTGTTTTTT. This encodes CASSLNAGGINEKLFF.

V and J are TRBV12-3 or TRBV12-4 and TRBJ1-4, with D hard to call. CDR3 size: 16 residues. The V end lost 5 bases, the J end lost 7 bases, and 20 bases lay between the germline ends. The CDR3 region has the DNA TGTGCCAGCAGTGGCCCACATAGTCTCTCGGGTGAAAAACTGTTTTTT. Encoded protein: CASSGPHSLSGEKLFF.

Turning to this clonotype: One junction end disagrees with the germline gene, perhaps due to a read error. The rearrangement uses TRBV5-5 and TRBJ1-4, with 12 nucleotides matching TRBD1. This CDR3 has 14 residues. The germline V gene has CDR1 SGHKS and CDR2 YYEKEE (reference sequence). As DNA, the CDR3 is TGTGCCAGCAGCATGCCGGGACAGGGGGCCATGCCGATTTTT. It specifies CASSMPGQGAMPIF.

The rearrangement joins TRBV7-3 to TRBJ1-1, with 7 bases that match TRBD1. Unmatched junction bases numbered 3, after V lost 4 bases and J lost 1 base. This CDR3 has 14 residues. Germline CDR1 reads SGHTA; CDR2 reads FQGTGA. CDR3 protein: CASSSQGTNTEAFF. In DNA form, the CDR3 reads TGTGCCAGCAGCTCACAGGGGACGAACACTGAAGCTTTCTTT.

This clonotype was seen a handful of times. The chain couples TRBV6-5 to TRBJ2-5, with TRBD1 matching 8 bases. Trimming took 6 bases from V and 5 from J; bases not matched to a gene: 8. Germline assignment: CDR1 MNHEY and CDR2 SVGAGI. The CDR3 is 14 residues long. In nucleotides, the CDR3 is TGTGCCAGCAGCAGGGATAGACAGGGGGAGACCCAGTACTTC. Residues: CASSRDRQGETQYF.

In DNA, the CDR3 is TGCAGTGCTAGAGATCCGGGAAGGAACACCGGGGAGCTGTTTTTT. It is translated as CSARDPGRNTGELFF. The V call is TRBV20-1, the J call TRBJ2-2, with D perhaps matching TRBD2 (5 bases). This CDR3 is built from 15 residues. Trimming removed 0 bases from V and 1 base from J, with 9 bases in between. Germline-derived CDR1 and CDR2 are DFQATT and SNEGSKA (reference sequence).

The chain carries TRBV20-1 and TRBJ1-1; D unresolved. Per the germline V gene, CDR1 is DFQATT and CDR2 is SNEGSKA (reference sequence). V was pared by 3 bases and J by 4 bases, with 18 bases between. The length of the CDR3 is 15 residues. The CDR3 loop reads CSARAEIPRATEAFF. The CDR3 DNA is TGCAGTGCTAGGGCAGAGATTCCAAGGGCCACTGAAGCTTTCTTT.

CDR3 sequence reads: CASSLFLAGGPWNEQFF. Here the CDR3 DNA reads TGTGCCAGCAGTTTATTTCTAGCGGGGGGGCCATGGAATGAGCAGTTCTTC. The chain uses TRBV27 and TRBJ2-1; 12 bases are shared with TRBD2. Losses at the gene ends were 1 base for V and 7 bases for J; bases not matched to a gene: 8. Per germline, CDR1 MNHEY and CDR2 SMNVEV (reference sequence). The CDR3 has 17 residues.

J is TRBJ2-1 and V is TRBV9, with 7 positions matching TRBD2. The trim removed 6 bases at V and 7 bases at J, leaving 10 bases unmatched. Germline V gives CDR1 SGDLS, CDR2 YYNGEE. CDR3 length: 14 residues. Written as DNA, the CDR3 is TGTGCCAGCACCGGGGGAGGGCCTTCAAATGAGCAGTTCTTC. This encodes CASTGGGPSNEQFF. The full variable domain, with the rest looked up from reference TRBV9 and TRBJ2-1, is DSGVTQTPKHLITATGQRVTLRCSPRSGDLSVYWYQQSLDQGLQFLIQYYNGEERAKGNILERFSAQQFPDLHSELNLSSLELGDSALYFCASTGGGPSNEQFFGPGTRLTVL.